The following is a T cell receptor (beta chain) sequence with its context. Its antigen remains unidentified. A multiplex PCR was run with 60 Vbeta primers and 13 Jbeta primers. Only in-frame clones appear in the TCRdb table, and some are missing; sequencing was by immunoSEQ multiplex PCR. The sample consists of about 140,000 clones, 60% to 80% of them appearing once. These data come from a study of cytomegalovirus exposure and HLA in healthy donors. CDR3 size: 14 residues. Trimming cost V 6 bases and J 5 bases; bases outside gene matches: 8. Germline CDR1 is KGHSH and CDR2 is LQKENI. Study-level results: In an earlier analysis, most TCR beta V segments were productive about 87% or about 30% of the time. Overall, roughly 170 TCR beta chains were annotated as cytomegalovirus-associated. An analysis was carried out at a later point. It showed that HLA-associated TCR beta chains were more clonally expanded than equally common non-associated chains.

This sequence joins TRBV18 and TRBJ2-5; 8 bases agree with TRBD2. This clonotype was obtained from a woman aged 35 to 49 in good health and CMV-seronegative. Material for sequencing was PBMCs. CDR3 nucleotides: TGTGCCAGCTCCCCCTGGACTAGCCGGGAGACCCAGTACTTC. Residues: CASSPWTSRETQYF.